This TCR beta chain is drawn from a study of patients and donors after allogeneic stem cell transplantation. In this sample, this clonotype turned up many times. CDR1 and CDR2 from the germline V gene are MNHEY and SVGAGI. Trimming removed 0 bases at V and 6 bases at J, with 11 bases between. The CDR3 is 15 amino acids. One entry per CDR3 protein results from TCRdb running MiXCR on the RT-PCR reads. The repertoire holds 410,000 or so distinct CDR3 sequences, with under 20% as singletons. This receptor was obtained from a human donor who was either an allogeneic HSCT recipient or a stem cell or donor lymphocyte infusion donor (not recorded which). It is not recorded whose cells these are; they may come from a transplant donor. The V and J genes are TRBV6-5 and TRBJ2-2, with TRBD2 as a possible D gene (5 bases). The sequenced material came from blood, either unsorted or a sorted T cell fraction (not recorded which). The CDR3 DNA reads as TGTGCCAGCAGTTACTCCCCAGGAGGCGCCGGGGAGCTGTTTTTT. This sequence encodes CASSYSPGGAGELFF.